The rows below give T cell receptor beta chains drawn from one sample of a study of OX40 agonist ivuxolimab in advanced cancers. The table came from immunoSEQ multiplex PCR; TCRdb's copy has only in-frame clones and leaves some out. The data contain 55,000 to 65,000 clones, approximately 84% of them singletons. This specimen was CD4+ or CD8+ T cells sorted from blood, taken in a trial of the OX40 agonist ivuxolimab. Every receptor here comes from an adult with an advanced solid tumor such as melanoma, head and neck, liver or kidney cancer. Both conserved end residues are part of each CDR3. The D gene is left open where the match is weak. Rows give clone size only sometimes, using once, few, many, or a class for an expanded clone.

cdr3_aa | cdr3_nt | v_call | d_call | j_call | clone_size
CASSPGLAETQYF | TGCGCCAGCAGCCCGGGCCTAGCAGAGACCCAGTACTTC | TRBV5-1 | NA | TRBJ2-5 | NA
CAISEGQGYGYTF | TGTGCCATCAGTGAAGGTCAGGGGTACGGCTACACCTTC | TRBV10-3 | NA | TRBJ1-2 | few
CSVESEGGEQYF | TGCAGCGTTGAATCGGAGGGAGGGGAGCAGTACTTC | TRBV29-1 | TRBD2 | TRBJ2-7 | NA
CASSLGLAATGDTQYF | TGCGCCAGCAGCTTGGGGCTAGCGGCAACCGGGGATACGCAGTATTTT | TRBV5-1 | TRBD2 | TRBJ2-3 | NA
CASRGIDYGYTF | TGTGCCAGCAGGGGCATTGACTATGGCTACACCTTC | TRBV7-8 | NA | TRBJ1-2 | few
CASSPFQGGRTNYGYTF | TGTGCCAGCAGCCCTTTTCAGGGGGGACGGACTAACTATGGCTACACCTTC | TRBV14 | TRBD1 | TRBJ1-2 | once
CASSPYTGELFF | TGTGCCAGCAGCCCGTACACCGGGGAGCTGTTTTTT | TRBV7-9 | NA | TRBJ2-2 | few
CASSVQGAASYNEQFF | TGTGCCAGCAGCGTACAGGGGGCAGCGTCCTACAATGAGCAGTTCTTC | TRBV9 | TRBD1 | TRBJ2-1 | NA
CASSVEGTSGSRYNEQFF | TGTGCCAGCAGCGTAGAGGGGACTAGCGGGAGTAGGTACAATGAGCAGTTCTTC | TRBV7-3 | TRBD2 | TRBJ2-1 | NA
CASSLGANYGYTF | TGTGCCAGCAGTTTGGGGGCTAACTATGGCTACACCTTC | TRBV27 | NA | TRBJ1-2 | NA
CASSLYPPSLYNEQFF | TGTGCCAGCAGTTTATATCCCCCGTCCCTATACAATGAGCAGTTCTTC | TRBV27 | NA | TRBJ2-1 | NA
CASIPGQGTYNEQFF | TGTGCCAGCATCCCAGGACAGGGTACATACAATGAGCAGTTCTTC | TRBV5-5 | TRBD1 | TRBJ2-1 | NA
CAWSVLPRSSGNTIYF | TGTGCCTGGAGTGTATTACCCAGAAGCTCTGGAAACACCATATATTTT | TRBV30 | NA | TRBJ1-3 | NA
CASSQDLRNTYEQYF | TGCGCCAGCAGCCAAGACCTGAGAAACACCTACGAGCAGTACTTC | TRBV4-1 | NA | TRBJ2-7 | few
CASSFYRSSGSSYEQYF | TGTGCCAGCAGCTTTTACAGGTCCTCCGGGAGCTCCTACGAGCAGTACTTC | TRBV7-9 | NA | TRBJ2-7 | NA
CASTHRWGNTEAFF | TGTGCCAGCACCCACCGGTGGGGTAACACTGAAGCTTTCTTT | TRBV28 | NA | TRBJ1-1 | NA
CASSKLGPGNTIYF | TGTGCCAGCAGCAAACTCGGACCTGGAAACACCATATATTTT | TRBV6-5 | NA | TRBJ1-3 | NA
CAWSPTGVEQYF | TGTGCCTGGAGTCCTACAGGGGTCGAGCAGTACTTC | TRBV30 | TRBD1 | TRBJ2-7 | NA
CASSGGGRNEQFF | TGCGCCAGCAGCGGAGGGGGTAGGAATGAGCAGTTCTTC | TRBV4-3 | NA | TRBJ2-1 | NA
CASSLGQGRGETQYF | TGTGCCAGCAGCTTGGGACAGGGCCGGGGAGAGACCCAGTACTTC | TRBV5-6 | TRBD1 | TRBJ2-5 | NA
CASSYSGSSYTGELFF | TGTGCCAGCAGTTACTCGGGTAGCAGTTACACCGGGGAGCTGTTTTTT | TRBV6-5 | NA | TRBJ2-2 | NA
CASGSRGGGTGELFF | TGTGCCAGTGGCTCCCGGGGGGGCGGCACCGGGGAGCTGTTTTTT | TRBV19 | TRBD2 | TRBJ2-2 | few
CASSLANPGDTEAFF | TGCGCCAGCAGCTTGGCCAATCCCGGAGACACTGAAGCTTTCTTT | TRBV5-1 | NA | TRBJ1-1 | NA
CASSPGGLEAFF | TGTGCCAGCTCACCAGGAGGGTTGGAAGCTTTCTTT | TRBV18 | NA | TRBJ1-1 | NA
CAISESAWGIEQFF | TGTGCCATCAGTGAGTCGGCGTGGGGAATTGAGCAGTTCTTC | TRBV10-3 | NA | TRBJ2-1 | NA
CASSQEGQRNTEAFF | TGTGCCAGCAGCCAAGAAGGTCAAAGGAACACTGAAGCTTTCTTT | TRBV4-2 | NA | TRBJ1-1 | NA